Below are 9 T cell receptor beta chains sequenced from a single sample in a study of CD8 T cells in ankylosing spondylitis. TCRdb reprocessed the 5' RACE reads via MiXCR and lists one record per CDR3 protein. The data show roughly 230,000 distinct CDR3 sequences, 15% to 20% seen once. Sample: blood, either unsorted or a sorted T cell fraction (not recorded which). Receptors originate from a male donor with ankylosing spondylitis or in good health (not recorded which).

This clonotype has just a few counts. The V gene is TRBV4-2, the J gene TRBJ2-7, with 7 bases fitting TRBD1. Germline-derived CDR1 and CDR2 are LGHNA and YNFKEQ. CDR3 size: 14 residues. V lost 4 bases, J lost 3 bases, and 6 bases stayed unmatched. The CDR3 spells CASSPGQEFYEQYF. The CDR3 DNA is TGTGCCAGCAGCCCCGGACAGGAGTTCTACGAGCAGTACTTC.

This clonotype was found a few times. CDR3 in amino acids: CSAQMTGDQPQHF. DNA for the CDR3: TGCAGTGCCCAAATGACAGGGGACCAGCCCCAGCATTTT. This sequence joins TRBV20-1 and TRBJ1-5; 8 bases align to TRBD1. The germline V gene has CDR1 DFQATT and CDR2 SNEGSKA (reference sequence). The length of the CDR3 is 13 residues. V was pared by 6 bases and J by 7 bases, with 8 bases of the junction left unmatched.

This clonotype was detected many times. The CDR3 bases are TGCAGTGCTAGACAACTAGGGGGTCTCACCGGGGAGCTGTTTTTT. Its protein is CSARQLGGLTGELFF. The rearrangement links TRBV20-1 to TRBJ2-2; TRBD1 might be the D (6 bases). Germline CDR1 DFQATT, CDR2 SNEGSKA (reference sequence). The CDR3 has 15 amino acids. Trimming cost V 2 bases and J 4 bases, with 14 bases left between them.

This clonotype was seen ten or more times. V usage is TRBV5-1 and J usage is TRBJ2-1; TRBD2 aligns across 14 bases. Germline values: CDR1 SGHRS, CDR2 YFSETQ. This CDR3 is built from 17 residues. Losses at the gene ends were 3 bases for V and 4 bases for J; bases not matched to a gene: 6. In DNA form, the CDR3 reads TGCGCCAGCAGCTGGGGGACTAGCGGGAGCCAATACAATGAGCAGTTCTTC. Translated, it gives CASSWGTSGSQYNEQFF. Complete variable domain (other parts from reference TRBV5-1 and TRBJ2-1): KAGVTQTPRYLIKTRGQQVTLSCSPISGHRSVSWYQQTPGQGLQFLFEYFSETQRNKGNFPGRFSGRQFSNSRSEMNVSTLELGDSALYLCASSWGTSGSQYNEQFFGPGTRLTVL.

There are a few counts of this clonotype. This rearrangement joins TRBV5-1 to TRBJ2-7; 10 bases align to TRBD1. CDR1 is SGHRS and CDR2 is YFSETQ in the germline V gene. The CDR3 length is 15 residues. V shed 4 bases, J shed 5 bases, and the junction held 9 bases outside the gene matches. The CDR3: CASSIHTGTGDEQYF. CDR3 coding DNA: TGCGCCAGCAGCATACATACCGGGACAGGGGACGAGCAGTACTTC.

This clonotype was counted only a few times. The chain couples TRBV29-1 to TRBJ2-7, with D possibly being TRBD1 (6 bases). CDR1 is SQVTM, CDR2 ANQGSEA, per germline. This CDR3 spans 14 amino acids. V was trimmed by 1 base and J by 3 bases, leaving 13 bases between them. CDR3 nucleotide sequence: TGCAGCGTTGAAGCAAAAGAACAGGGCTACGAGCAGTACTTC. As protein: CSVEAKEQGYEQYF.

In its sample, this clonotype was seen a few times. The chain uses TRBV10-3 and TRBJ2-3, with TRBD1 matching over 9 bases. The CDR3 runs 15 residues. Germline V gene data show CDR1 as ENHRY and CDR2 as SYGVKD. The V gene end was trimmed by 8 bases and the J gene end by 1 base; junction bases not matched to a gene: 7. CDR3 nucleotides: TGTGCCATCGACCACCGGACAGGGGGCACAGATACGCAGTATTTT. This sequence encodes CAIDHRTGGTDTQYF.

This clonotype has more than one count but fewer than ten. One junction end does not reproduce the germline sequence, and a read error may be involved. V gene TRBV7-7 combines with J gene TRBJ2-2; D is possibly TRBD2 (5 bases). The CDR3 is made up of 15 amino acids. CDR1 is SSHAT, CDR2 FNYEAQ, per germline (reference sequence). The CDR3 DNA reads as TGTGCTAGCAGCTTACTAGGTCCGAACACCGGGGAGCTGTTTTTT. It encodes CASSLLGPNTGELFF.

The chain is built from TRBV25-1 and TRBJ1-4, with D possibly TRBD1 on 5 matching bases. CDR3 length equals 12 residues. The germline V gene encodes CDR1 MGHDK and CDR2 SYGVNS. V lost 7 bases and J lost 5, with 8 bases in between. DNA of the CDR3: TGTGCCAGCACAGGGACGAATGAAAAACTGTTTTTT. Amino acid sequence: CASTGTNEKLFF.